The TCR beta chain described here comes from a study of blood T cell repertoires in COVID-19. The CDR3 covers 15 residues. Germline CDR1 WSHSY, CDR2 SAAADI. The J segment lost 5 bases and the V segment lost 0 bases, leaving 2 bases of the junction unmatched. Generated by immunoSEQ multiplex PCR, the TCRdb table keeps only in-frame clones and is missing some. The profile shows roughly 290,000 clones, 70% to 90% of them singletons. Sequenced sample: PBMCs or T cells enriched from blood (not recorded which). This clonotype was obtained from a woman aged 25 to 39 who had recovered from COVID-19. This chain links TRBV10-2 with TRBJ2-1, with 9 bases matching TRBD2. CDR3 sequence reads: CASSESPSGDNEQFF. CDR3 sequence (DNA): TGCGCCAGCAGTGAGTCCCCTAGCGGGGACAATGAGCAGTTCTTC.